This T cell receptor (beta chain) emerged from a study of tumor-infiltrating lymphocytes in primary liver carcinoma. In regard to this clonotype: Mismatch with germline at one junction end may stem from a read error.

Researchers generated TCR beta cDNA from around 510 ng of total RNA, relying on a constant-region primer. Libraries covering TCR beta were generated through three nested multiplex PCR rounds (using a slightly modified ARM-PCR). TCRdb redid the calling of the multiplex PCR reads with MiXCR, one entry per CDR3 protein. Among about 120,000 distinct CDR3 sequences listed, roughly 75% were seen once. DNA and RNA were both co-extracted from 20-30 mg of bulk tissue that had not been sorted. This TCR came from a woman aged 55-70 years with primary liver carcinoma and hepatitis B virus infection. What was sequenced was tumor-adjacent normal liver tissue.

In DNA, the CDR3 is TGTGCCAGGAGCTTGGAAGGACTAGCGGGAAAGGCTTACGAGCAATACTTC. It translates to CARSLEGLAGKAYEQYF. The chain joins TRBV11-1 to TRBJ2-7; 12 nucleotides agree with TRBD2. The CDR3 covers 17 residues. The germline V gene encodes CDR1 SGHAT and CDR2 FQDESV (reference sequence).